This TCR beta chain was obtained from a study of response to subunit inactivated influenza vaccine. TCRdb fed the RT-PCR reads into MiXCR, producing one record per CDR3 protein. This sample carries roughly 550,000 distinct CDR3 sequences, approximately 24% of them seen once, and the ten largest clones take around 2.8%. This CDR3 contains 14 residues. Per germline, CDR1 SEHNR and CDR2 FQNEAQ (reference sequence). The ends were cut back, 1 base at V and 6 bases at J, with 10 bases in the middle. Separately, the same data were catalogued under a study of T cells expressing NK-cell markers. That work adds: Making the TCR beta cDNA relied on 5'RACE template switching with UMIs. Unclear, still, was the HCMV specificity of the expanded NKG2C+ T cell clones.

This chain connects TRBV7-9 to TRBJ2-4; D perhaps matches TRBD2 (6 bases). The sequence was collected from a man aged 45-65 years who received an inactivated influenza vaccine. Here the sequenced sample was CD4+ T cells sorted from PBMCs, taken 11 to 12 days after vaccination. The CDR3 DNA sequence: TGTGCCAGCAGCTTAGGGACTACGGGAAACATTCAGTACTTC. The encoded protein is CASSLGTTGNIQYF.